Listed below are T cell receptor beta chains from one sample, sequenced in a study of T cells in Graves' hyperthyroidism and ophthalmopathy. A single record per CDR3 protein comes from TCRdb applying MiXCR to the multiplex PCR reads. The sample gives over 500,000 distinct CDR3 sequences, 14% of which show up once; over 11% is in the top ten. Sequenced: blood. The receptors stem from a woman between 40 and 55 years old with Graves' hyperthyroidism. The CDR3 runs from the conserved cysteine through the conserved F or W. The order of the fields is clone size, V gene, J gene, D gene, CDR3 protein, CDR3 DNA. The D gene is left open where the match is weak. Clone sizes are given selectively: once, few, many, or a class where the clone is expanded.

many	TRBV20-1	TRBJ1-1	TRBD1	CSARDRTGLNTEAFF	TGCAGTGCTAGAGATCGGACAGGGTTGAACACTGAAGCTTTCTTT
many	TRBV28	TRBJ2-7	-	CASSSAQSSYEQYF	TGTGCCAGCAGTTCCGCACAAAGCTCCTACGAGCAGTACTTC
many	TRBV7-2	TRBJ1-1	-	CASSPEARMNTEAFF	TGTGCCAGCAGTCCCGAGGCAAGGATGAACACTGAAGCTTTCTTT
-	TRBV4-2	TRBJ2-5	-	CASSQELTPAQETQYF	TGTGCCAGCAGCCAAGAGCTAACACCCGCCCAAGAGACCCAGTACTTC
few	TRBV4-1	TRBJ2-3	-	CASSQGPTVPSTDTQYF	TGCGCCAGCAGCCAAGGCCCGACTGTTCCTAGCACAGATACGCAGTATTTT
-	TRBV5-1	TRBJ2-5	-	CASSAGTTSLQETQYF	TGCGCCAGCAGCGCAGGGACGACCTCGCTCCAAGAGACCCAGTACTTC
-	TRBV6-2/TRBV6-3	TRBJ2-2	-	CASSYSKTTGELFF	TGTGCCAGCAGTTACTCGAAGACCACCGGGGAGCTGTTTTTT
many	TRBV16	TRBJ1-5	-	CASSQETGVTQPQHF	TGTGCCAGCAGCCAAGAGACAGGTGTAACTCAGCCCCAGCATTTT
few	TRBV5-1	TRBJ2-5	TRBD2	CASSLLRSSGSQGTQYF	TGCGCCAGCAGCTTGTTGCGGTCTAGCGGGTCTCAAGGGACCCAGTACTTC
many	TRBV20-1	TRBJ2-1	TRBD2	CSARGTSGSPVGSYNEQFF	TGCAGTGCTAGGGGAACTAGCGGGAGTCCCGTTGGCTCCTACAATGAGCAGTTCTTC
-	TRBV12-3/TRBV12-4	TRBJ1-1	TRBD1	CASSPGTGGVPEAFF	TGTGCCAGCAGTCCCGGGACAGGGGGCGTCCCTGAAGCTTTCTTT
-	TRBV29-1	TRBJ2-3	-	CSVEGKDTQYF	TGCAGCGTTGAAGGGAAAGATACGCAGTATTTT
many	TRBV27	TRBJ2-3	-	CASSPHGREDTDTQYF	TGTGCCAGCAGTCCCCATGGCAGGGAGGACACAGATACGCAGTATTTT
-	TRBV4-1	TRBJ2-7	-	CASSQGGGMDHEQYF	TGCGCCAGCAGCCAAGGGGGCGGGATGGACCACGAGCAGTACTTC
-	TRBV28	TRBJ2-5	-	CASSQGGSGTSRETQYF	TGTGCCAGCAGTCAGGGGGGTAGCGGGACCTCACGGGAGACCCAGTACTTC
few	TRBV10-3	TRBJ1-6	TRBD1	CAITRTGNNSPLHF	TGTGCCATCACTCGGACAGGGAACAATTCACCCCTCCACTTT
few	TRBV4-1	TRBJ2-3	-	CASSQPRAGLSTDTQYF	TGCGCCAGCAGCCAACCCCGGGCTGGTCTCAGCACAGATACGCAGTATTTT
many	TRBV5-1	TRBJ2-7	-	CASTAPGGYEQYF	TGCGCCAGCACGGCCCCCGGGGGTTACGAGCAGTACTTC
few	TRBV6-2/TRBV6-3	TRBJ2-2	-	CASSPTDPLNTGELFF	TGTGCCAGCAGCCCCACGGACCCCTTGAACACCGGGGAGCTGTTTTTT
many	TRBV20-1	TRBJ2-3	TRBD2	CSARAGLAASSTDTQYF	TGCAGTGCTAGAGCGGGACTAGCGGCATCCAGCACAGATACGCAGTATTTT
many	TRBV7-2	TRBJ2-2	-	CASSLAGFPRDTGELFF	TGTGCCAGCAGCTTAGCAGGGTTCCCGAGGGACACCGGGGAGCTGTTTTTT
many	TRBV11-3	TRBJ2-1	-	CASNHPPEHNEQFF	TGTGCCAGCAACCACCCCCCCGAGCACAATGAGCAGTTCTTC
many	TRBV11-3	TRBJ2-5	-	CASSSGLQGRETQYF	TGTGCCAGCAGCTCCGGACTACAGGGGAGGGAGACCCAGTACTTC
-	TRBV28	TRBJ2-1	-	CVSSLIAVYNEQFF	TGTGTCAGCAGTCTCATAGCGGTGTACAATGAGCAATTCTTC
-	TRBV7-9	TRBJ1-2	-	CASSRSQNYGYTF	TGTGCCAGCAGTCGTTCGCAGAACTATGGCTACACCTTC
many	TRBV11-1	TRBJ2-2	TRBD1	CASSTTGGVTGELFF	TGTGCCAGCAGCACGACAGGGGGAGTTACCGGGGAGCTGTTTTTT
many	TRBV18	TRBJ2-5	TRBD1	CASSPLGQKETQYF	TGTGCCAGCTCACCCCTGGGACAGAAAGAGACCCAGTACTTC
many	TRBV29-1	TRBJ2-1	TRBD2	CSASGLAGGPRSYNEQFF	TGCAGCGCGTCCGGACTAGCGGGAGGGCCTAGGTCCTACAATGAGCAGTTCTTC
-	TRBV9	TRBJ2-1	-	CASSAWGTSYNEQFF	TGTGCCAGCAGCGCTTGGGGTACGAGTTACAATGAGCAGTTCTTC
many	TRBV6-2/TRBV6-3	TRBJ2-7	TRBD2	CASRKIAGGFYEQYF	TGTGCCAGCAGAAAAATAGCGGGAGGATTCTACGAGCAGTACTTC
few	TRBV20-1	TRBJ1-4	-	CSAPGKTNERLFF	TGCAGTGCTCCAGGGAAGACTAATGAAAGACTGTTTTTT
-	TRBV9	TRBJ2-1	-	CASNYSPTHNEQFF	TGTGCCAGTAACTACAGCCCTACCCACAATGAGCAGTTCTTC
-	TRBV19	TRBJ2-1	TRBD2	CASSGREGSEQFF	TGTGCCAGTAGTGGGCGGGAGGGCTCTGAGCAGTTCTTC
many	TRBV28	TRBJ2-7	TRBD1	CASSPLTGGKDEQYF	TGTGCCAGCAGTCCTCTGACAGGGGGCAAAGACGAGCAGTACTTC